The 17 T cell receptor beta chains below come from one sample, sequenced in a study of technical replicates of blood from a handful of donors. The assay was immunoSEQ multiplex PCR, and TCRdb's table has in-frame clones only and misses some. The repertoire holds tens of thousands of clones, with roughly 96% as singletons. Material: T cells isolated from PBMCs. The source of these receptors is a human donor in good health.

The DNA of the CDR3 is TGTGCCAGCAGCTTTAACGGTGCCGTAGCTTTCTTT. Encoded protein: CASSFNGAVAFF. The chain employs TRBV7-9 and TRBJ1-1; D is uncertain. V gave up 3 bases and J gave up 10 bases, with 12 bases separating them. The V gene's germline CDR1 is SEHNR and CDR2 FQNEAQ (reference sequence). The CDR3 has 12 amino acids. The variable domain in full, with the rest retrieved from reference TRBV7-9 and TRBJ1-1, is DTGVSQNPRHKITKRGQNVTFRCDPISEHNRLYWYRQTLGQGPEFLTYFQNEAQLEKSRLLSDRFSAERPKGSFSTLEIQRTEQGDSAMYLCASSFNGAVAFFGQGTRLTVV.

J is TRBJ2-5 and V is TRBV7-7; the match to TRBD1 covers 7 bases. This CDR3 region has 14 residues. Looked up from germline, CDR1 is SSHAT and CDR2 is FNYEAQ (reference sequence). V was pared by 4 bases and J by 5 bases, with 7 bases of the junction left unmatched. CDR3 sequence (DNA): TGTGCCAGCAGCTCACAAGGGGGCGGGGAGACCCAGTACTTC. It encodes CASSSQGGGETQYF. Full variable domain (missing parts from reference TRBV7-7 and TRBJ2-5): GAGVSQSPRYKVTKRGQDVTLRCDPISSHATLYWYQQALGQGPEFLTYFNYEAQPDKSGLPSDRFSAERPEGSISTLTIQRTEQRDSAMYRCASSSQGGGETQYFGPGTRLLVL.

This clone was observed a single time. The J gene is TRBJ1-4, the V gene TRBV4-2; TRBD1 is a possible D gene (5 bases). The CDR3 is made up of 17 amino acids. Germline V gives CDR1 LGHNA, CDR2 YNFKEQ. With 3 bases removed from V and 2 bases from J, the gap between germline ends came to 16 bases. The CDR3: CASSQVLTGVTNEKLFF. Written as DNA, the CDR3 is TGTGCCAGCAGCCAGGTTTTGACGGGGGTGACTAATGAAAAACTGTTTTTT.

The J gene is TRBJ1-1, the V gene TRBV15; a possible D gene is TRBD1 (5 bases). The CDR3 spans 13 residues. The germline V gene encodes CDR1 LNHNV and CDR2 YYDKDF (reference sequence). Trimming cost V 1 base and J 4 bases, with 7 bases left between them. The CDR3 loop is CATSRGQPTEAFF. In DNA form, the CDR3 reads TGTGCCACCAGCAGAGGACAGCCCACTGAAGCTTTCTTT. Supplemented by reference TRBV15 and TRBJ1-1, the full variable domain reads DAMVIQNPRYQVTQFGKPVTLSCSQTLNHNVMYWYQQKSSQAPKLLFHYYDKDFNNEADTPDNFQSRRPNTSFCFLDIRSPGLGDTAMYLCATSRGQPTEAFFGQGTRLTVV.

V usage is TRBV7-7 and J usage is TRBJ2-1; TRBD2 matches at 7 bases. The CDR3 extends over 14 amino acids. Germline trimming cut 1 base from V and 8 bases from J; bases unmatched to any gene: 5. Germline CDR1 and CDR2: SSHAT and FNYEAQ (reference sequence). The CDR3 loop is CASSLVIAGDEQFF. For the CDR3, the DNA is TGTGCCAGCAGCTTAGTAATAGCGGGCGATGAGCAGTTCTTC. The full variable domain, rest sourced from reference TRBV7-7 and TRBJ2-1, is GAGVSQSPRYKVTKRGQDVTLRCDPISSHATLYWYQQALGQGPEFLTYFNYEAQPDKSGLPSDRFSAERPEGSISTLTIQRTEQRDSAMYRCASSLVIAGDEQFFGPGTRLTVL.

The chain employs TRBV5-4 and TRBJ2-7; TRBD2 matches at 9 bases. Germline values: CDR1 SGHNT, CDR2 YYREEE (reference sequence). J gave up 0 bases and V 0 bases, and 13 bases lay outside the gene matches. The CDR3 totals 19 residues. In DNA form, the CDR3 reads TGTGCCAGCAGCTTGGTGGGACGGGAGACTAGCGGCTACTCCTACGAGCAGTACTTC. Translating it yields CASSLVGRETSGYSYEQYF.

This chain links TRBV28 with TRBJ1-5; a weak D match, TRBD1 (5 bases). The CDR3 contains 13 residues. Trimming left V 3 bases short and J 5 bases short, with 8 bases between. The germline CDR1 and CDR2 sequences are MDHEN and SYDVKM. The CDR3 DNA sequence: TGTGCCAGCAGTTTTGGGGGGTATCAGCCCCAGCATTTT. Translated: CASSFGGYQPQHF. Filled out from reference TRBV28 and TRBJ1-5, the complete variable domain reads DVKVTQSSRYLVKRTGEKVFLECVQDMDHENMFWYRQDPGLGLRLIYFSYDVKMKEKGDIPEGYSVSREKKERFSLILESASTNQTSMYLCASSFGGYQPQHFGDGTRLSIL.

The genes are TRBV7-9 and TRBJ1-4; D unclear. Germline lookup yields CDR1 SEHNR and CDR2 FQNEAQ (reference sequence). This CDR3 contains 14 residues. V shed 1 base and J shed 11 bases, with 14 bases lying between them. The CDR3 DNA reads TGTGCCAGCAGCTTAGATAGAGAGCGGGGTAAACTGTTTTTT. Encoded protein: CASSLDRERGKLFF.

The genes are TRBV5-1 and TRBJ2-5, with a weak D call TRBD1 (6 bases). Germline V gene sequence: CDR1 SGHRS, CDR2 YFSETQ. This CDR3 contains 15 residues. The V end lost 0 bases, the J end lost 5 bases, and 14 bases lay between the germline ends. The CDR3 protein is CASSLGTGSKETQYF. The CDR3 nucleotides read TGCGCCAGCAGCTTGGGAACAGGGTCTAAGGAGACCCAGTACTTC.

This sequence joins TRBV5-1 and TRBJ2-1, with 9 nucleotides matching TRBD1. V lost 6 bases to trimming and J lost 7 bases; unmatched junction nucleotides: 11. The V gene's germline CDR1 is SGHRS and CDR2 YFSETQ. The CDR3 spans 15 residues. The CDR3 is CASTFETGGWNEQFF. The CDR3 nucleotides are TGCGCCAGCACCTTTGAGACAGGGGGGTGGAATGAGCAGTTCTTC.

DNA for the CDR3: TGTGCCAGCAGTTTCTTCGGGTCGTCCTTAATCAATCAGCCCCAGCATTTT. Translation: CASSFFGSSLINQPQHF. The J gene is TRBJ1-5, the V gene TRBV28; D not certain. Trimming shortened V by 3 bases and J by 3 bases, and 18 bases separated the two germline ends. Germline-derived CDR1 and CDR2 are MDHEN and SYDVKM. The CDR3 is 17 amino acids.

This clone was seen a few times. This chain joins TRBV2 and TRBJ1-5; 8 bases map to TRBD1. This CDR3 comprises 13 residues. Germline CDR1 is SNHLY and CDR2 is FYNNEI. Germline trimming cut 6 bases from V and 6 bases from J; bases unmatched to any gene: 4. The CDR3 region is CASRTGVGQPQHF. The CDR3 nucleotides read TGTGCCAGCAGGACAGGGGTGGGTCAGCCCCAGCATTTT.

The CDR3 reads CASSYHGTGAGNTIYF. DNA for the CDR3: TGTGCCAGCAGTTATCATGGGACAGGGGCTGGAAACACCATATATTTT. J is TRBJ1-3 and V is TRBV6-5; TRBD1 agrees at 10 bases. CDR3 length: 16 residues. CDR1 and CDR2 from the germline V gene are MNHEY and SVGAGI. V lost 3 bases, J lost 2 bases, and 4 bases stayed unmatched.

The chain combines TRBV2 with TRBJ1-1; D is possibly TRBD1 (6 bases). Germline CDR1 is SNHLY and CDR2 is FYNNEI. The CDR3 has 12 residues. V was trimmed by 9 bases and J by 0 bases, leaving 8 bases between them. The CDR3 DNA sequence: TGTGCCAGACAGGGAATGAACACTGAAGCTTTCTTT. Protein product: CARQGMNTEAFF.

The chain carries TRBV7-9 and TRBJ2-7; D not resolved. V lost 4 bases, J lost 5 bases, and 6 bases lay in between. CDR1 is SEHNR, CDR2 FQNEAQ, per germline (reference sequence). This CDR3 contains 11 residues. The CDR3 DNA reads as TGTGCCAGCAGCTACAGCAACGAGCAGTACTTC. Protein product: CASSYSNEQYF. Drawing the rest from reference TRBV7-9 and TRBJ2-7, the complete variable domain is DTGVSQNPRHKITKRGQNVTFRCDPISEHNRLYWYRQTLGQGPEFLTYFQNEAQLEKSRLLSDRFSAERPKGSFSTLEIQRTEQGDSAMYLCASSYSNEQYFGPGTRLTVT.

The chain has TRBV27 and TRBJ1-1, with 7 bases fitting TRBD1. With V trimmed by 6 bases and J by 0 bases, 13 bases remained unmatched. Germline-derived CDR1 and CDR2 are MNHEY and SMNVEV (reference sequence). This CDR3 spans 17 amino acids. CDR3 nucleotide sequence: TGTGCCAGCAGGGGCCTGGGACAGTTATCCATGAACACTGAAGCTTTCTTT. Its protein is CASRGLGQLSMNTEAFF.

V gene TRBV15 combines with J gene TRBJ1-1; D ambiguous. V dropped 8 bases and J dropped 3 bases, with 7 bases sitting between them. The CDR3 is made up of 11 amino acids. The germline V gene encodes CDR1 LNHNV and CDR2 YYDKDF (reference sequence). CDR3 residues: CATRGDTEAFF. CDR3 sequence (DNA): TGTGCCACCCGCGGGGACACTGAAGCTTTCTTT.